The rows below give T cell receptor beta chains drawn from one sample of a study of shared clonotypes between healthy human individuals. Method: immunoSEQ multiplex PCR; TCRdb's copy keeps in-frame clones and lacks some. Seen here are around 200,000 clones, approximately 61% observed once, and the top ten hold more than 9%. Sequences were obtained from memory CD4+ T cells sorted from blood. The receptors here all came from a man aged 30-40 years in good health. Each CDR3 is given with its conserved first and last residue. D genes are given only for firm matches. Size is stated for part of the rows, as once, few or many counts, or as a class when the clone is expanded.

d_call	v_call	j_call	clone_size	cdr3_nt	cdr3_aa
TRBD1	TRBV5-1	TRBJ2-7	-	TGCGCCAGCAGAGCGGGACAGGGGGCATCCTACGAGCAGTACTTC	CASRAGQGASYEQYF
-	TRBV5-1	TRBJ2-5	many	TGCGCCAGCAGCTTGGTTACCACGGGAGAGACCCAGTACTTC	CASSLVTTGETQYF
TRBD1	TRBV5-4	TRBJ2-5	few	TGTGCCAGCAGCCCACCCGACGTCACAGGGGGGAAGACCCAGTACTTC	CASSPPDVTGGKTQYF
-	TRBV30	TRBJ1-5	once	TGTGCCTGGAGTGTTCAGGGGATGTTAAGCAATCAGCCCCAGCATTTT	CAWSVQGMLSNQPQHF
-	TRBV6-8	TRBJ2-5	-	TGTGCCAGCAGTTGCCAAGAGACCCAGTACTTC	CASSCQETQYF
TRBD1	TRBV6-1	TRBJ1-4	-	TGTGCCAGCAGTGAAGGGACAGGGGGATATGAAAAACTGTTTTTT	CASSEGTGGYEKLFF
-	TRBV5-1	TRBJ1-1	once	TGCGCCAGCAGCCCAGCGTTGAACACTGAAGCTTTCTTT	CASSPALNTEAFF
-	TRBV5-4	TRBJ2-7	-	TGTGCCAGCAGCTTAAATGGCCCTCTCTCGGGGGAGCAGTACTTC	CASSLNGPLSGEQYF
-	TRBV2	TRBJ2-5	-	TGTGCCAGCAGTGAAGACCAAGGAGAGACCCAGTACTTC	CASSEDQGETQYF
TRBD2	TRBV7-2	TRBJ2-7	-	TGTGCCAGCAGCTTACGGGGGGGGCCTACGCCTAACGAGCAGTACTTC	CASSLRGGPTPNEQYF
-	TRBV10-1	TRBJ2-3	-	TGCGCCAGCAGTACAGGGCGGGCAGATACGCAGTATTTT	CASSTGRADTQYF
TRBD1	TRBV27	TRBJ2-1	-	TGTGCCAGCAAACCCCGGGGGGACAGGGGTGGAGAGAAGCAGTTCTTC	CASKPRGDRGGEKQFF
-	TRBV9	TRBJ2-3	few	TGTGCCAGCAGCTCCGCAGATACGCAGTATTTT	CASSSADTQYF
TRBD1	TRBV11-1	TRBJ1-2	-	TGTGCCAGCAGCCCCACCTCGGGACAGATTAACTATGGCTACACCTTC	CASSPTSGQINYGYTF
TRBD1	TRBV6-5	TRBJ2-5	-	TGTGCCAGCAGGCTCGGGACAGCAGAGACCCAGTACTTC	CASRLGTAETQYF
TRBD2	TRBV29-1	TRBJ2-1	few	TGCAGCGTTACAATAGCGGGAGGGATAAGTGAGCAGTTCTTC	CSVTIAGGISEQFF
TRBD1	TRBV12-5	TRBJ1-1	-	TGTGCTAGTGGCGGACAGGGAACGGTTGGGGCTTTCTTT	CASGGQGTVGAFF
-	TRBV25-1	TRBJ2-3	-	TGTGCCAGCAGTGAATATTTAGGGACAGATACGCAGTATTTT	CASSEYLGTDTQYF
TRBD1	TRBV13	TRBJ1-4	once	TGTGCCAGCAGCTTATATTCAGGGGGCCGCGGAGATACTAATGAAAAACTGTTTTTT	CASSLYSGGRGDTNEKLFF
-	TRBV11-3	TRBJ2-2	-	TGTGCCAGCAGCCAGACGGCCGGGGAGCTGTTTTTT	CASSQTAGELFF
TRBD1	TRBV2	TRBJ1-5	once	TGTGCCAGCAGGGCAGGGGGCTTGAGCAATCAGCCCCAGCATTTT	CASRAGGLSNQPQHF
TRBD1	TRBV29-1	TRBJ2-2	-	TGCAGCGTTTGGTTGGGACAGAATACCGGGGAGCTGTTTTTT	CSVWLGQNTGELFF
-	TRBV6-1	TRBJ2-7	few	TGTGCCAGCAGTGATCATTTCCAGACCTACGAGCAGTACTTC	CASSDHFQTYEQYF
-	TRBV15	TRBJ1-5	-	TGTGCCACCAGCCCACGGATCAGGGCGGGTATTCAGCCCCAGCATTTT	CATSPRIRAGIQPQHF
-	TRBV11-2	TRBJ2-3	once	TGTGCCAGCAGCTTAGATCACCGTACAGCCACAGATACGCAGTATTTT	CASSLDHRTATDTQYF
-	TRBV5-5	TRBJ1-4	-	TGTGCCAGCAGCTTGGTGCAGGGCGGGGAAAAACTGTTTTTT	CASSLVQGGEKLFF
TRBD2	TRBV10-3	TRBJ2-7	-	TGTGCCATCAGGGGTGGGCGAGCGGGAGGGCCGGGCTACGAGCAGTACTTC	CAIRGGRAGGPGYEQYF
-	TRBV9	TRBJ2-5	-	TGTGCCAGCAGCGTAACAGGCCTAGAGACCCAGTACTTC	CASSVTGLETQYF
-	TRBV4-2	TRBJ2-3	-	TGTGCCAGCAGCCAAGTCGTGCAGGGCACAGATACGCAGTATTTT	CASSQVVQGTDTQYF